The source of this T cell receptor beta chain is a study of T cell responses to AZD1222 COVID-19 vaccine. Study results and caveats: Every sample of the repertoires postdated the peak T cell response.

Generated by immunoSEQ multiplex PCR, the TCRdb table keeps only in-frame clones and is missing some. The sample yields 95,000 to 100,000 clones, about 90% seen once. As to this clone: The antigen remains unidentified.

Germline V gives CDR1 SGHVS, CDR2 FNYEAQ. The CDR3 is made up of 15 amino acids. Trimming took off 5 bases at V and 1 base at J, with 15 bases between the two ends. The genes are TRBV7-6 and TRBJ2-7, with D uncertain. The specimen was peripheral blood, collected on day 0 of AZD1222 vaccination. This clonotype was obtained from an adult in good health. The CDR3 nucleotides read TGTGCCAGCAGCCCCGACACCTTAGGGTCCTACGAGCAGTACTTC. The encoded protein is CASSPDTLGSYEQYF.